Here is one T cell receptor beta chain with its context. This entry belongs to a study of blood T cell repertoires in COVID-19. Study details: There were acute and convalescent COVID-19 samples, and they came from the United States, Italy and Spain. Sample material is recorded as cDNA or gDNA derived from T cells, B-cell-depleted T cells, or PBMCs.

CDR3 length equals 11 residues. Original processing notes: Reference gene primer amplification in the assay estimated nucleated cell counts. The method was immunoSEQ multiplex PCR; TCRdb's version includes in-frame clones alone and lacks a portion of them. V and J calls and clone size are those listed in that table; D and trimming were worked out from the DNA. Altogether 150,000 to 200,000 clones are present, 60% to 85% being singletons, with the ten largest covering around 2.8%. This sequence originates from a man aged 65-85 years with acute or convalescent COVID-19. The chain couples TRBV21-1 to TRBJ2-7; the table's TRBD2 call for D was not verified on the DNA. TRBV21-1 is given as a pseudogene. The specimen was peripheral blood. The CDR3 sequence is CASSRSYEQYF. The DNA for the CDR3 is TGTGCCAGCAGCCGCTCCTACGAGCAGTACTTC.